The rows below give T cell receptor beta chains drawn from one sample of a study of cytomegalovirus exposure and HLA in healthy donors. Assay: immunoSEQ multiplex PCR; the TCRdb copy retains only in-frame clones and omits some. This sample's clone table lists approximately 190,000 clones. The sequencing input was PBMCs. These TCRs come from a boy younger than 18 in good health and CMV-seronegative. Both conserved end residues are part of each CDR3. The order of the fields is CDR3 length, J gene, V gene, D gene, CDR3 DNA, CDR3 protein. A D gene is named only where the DNA matches it firmly.

CDR3 length: 13
J gene: TRBJ1-2
V gene: TRBV6-1
D gene: -
CDR3 DNA: TGTGCCAGCAAGCCGGGACTGAACTATGGCTACACCTTC
CDR3 protein: CASKPGLNYGYTF

CDR3 length: 13
J gene: TRBJ1-1
V gene: TRBV19
D gene: -
CDR3 DNA: TGTGCCAGTAAAAGAGCTGGAGACACTGAAGCTTTCTTT
CDR3 protein: CASKRAGDTEAFF

CDR3 length: 15
J gene: TRBJ1-1
V gene: TRBV4-1
D gene: TRBD1
CDR3 DNA: TGCGCCAGCAGCCACCAGACAGGGACCAACACTGAAGCTTTCTTT
CDR3 protein: CASSHQTGTNTEAFF

CDR3 length: 16
J gene: TRBJ1-6
V gene: TRBV5-4
D gene: -
CDR3 DNA: TGTGCCAGCAGCTTGAGTAGGGGCACCTATAATTCACCCCTCCACTTT
CDR3 protein: CASSLSRGTYNSPLHF

CDR3 length: 14
J gene: TRBJ2-3
V gene: TRBV7-2
D gene: -
CDR3 DNA: TGTGCCAGCAGCTTCGGGGGAGTCACAGATACGCAGTATTTT
CDR3 protein: CASSFGGVTDTQYF

CDR3 length: 16
J gene: TRBJ2-7
V gene: TRBV9
D gene: -
CDR3 DNA: TGTGCCAGCAGCGTAGCAGATGGGAGACAACTCTACGAGCAGTACTTC
CDR3 protein: CASSVADGRQLYEQYF

CDR3 length: 14
J gene: TRBJ2-7
V gene: TRBV7-2
D gene: -
CDR3 DNA: TGTGCCAGCAGCCCCTGGGACAATTCCTACGAGCAGTACTTC
CDR3 protein: CASSPWDNSYEQYF

CDR3 length: 13
J gene: TRBJ1-6
V gene: TRBV7-8
D gene: -
CDR3 DNA: TGTGCCAGCAGCCGACAGGAGAATTCACCCCTCCACTTT
CDR3 protein: CASSRQENSPLHF

CDR3 length: 18
J gene: TRBJ1-4
V gene: TRBV19
D gene: -
CDR3 DNA: TGTGCCAGGCCCTGGGACTTGATATCCCCTGCAACTAATGAAAAACTGTTTTTT
CDR3 protein: CARPWDLISPATNEKLFF

CDR3 length: 17
J gene: TRBJ1-4
V gene: TRBV4-1
D gene: -
CDR3 DNA: TGCGCCAGCAGCCAAGAAGGAGGACCTCTCACGTATGAAAAACTGTTTTTT
CDR3 protein: CASSQEGGPLTYEKLFF

CDR3 length: 16
J gene: TRBJ1-1
V gene: TRBV6-5
D gene: -
CDR3 DNA: TGTGCCAGCAGTTACTCGAGGAGGGCCGAGAACACTGAAGCTTTCTTT
CDR3 protein: CASSYSRRAENTEAFF

CDR3 length: 13
J gene: TRBJ2-7
V gene: TRBV27
D gene: -
CDR3 DNA: TGTGCCAGCAGTTTAGGGTCGACTTACGAGCAGTACTTC
CDR3 protein: CASSLGSTYEQYF

CDR3 length: 17
J gene: TRBJ2-3
V gene: TRBV6-1
D gene: -
CDR3 DNA: TGTGCCAGCAGTGAAGGTTGGGTAGCGTCTAGCACAGATACGCAGTATTTT
CDR3 protein: CASSEGWVASSTDTQYF